Listed here are 27 T cell receptor beta chains from one sample, sequenced in a study of human T cells and chemical hapten exposure. MiXCR, applied by TCRdb to the RACE reads, yields one record per CDR3 protein. Here the sample spans tens of thousands of distinct CDR3 sequences, about 9% being singletons. As for time point: pre-sensitization, week 0. Treatment described: therapeutic diphenylcyclopropenone sensitization with weekly scalp DPC. Here the sequenced sample was whole blood, taken in connection with sensitization to the hapten diphenylcyclopropenone (DPC). The receptors originated from a woman aged 40 to 50 with alopecia areata. Some clones in this sample may be carry-over from other donors' samples.

The table lists this clonotype with many counts. The chain is built from TRBV29-1 and TRBJ1-2; TRBD1 is a possible D gene (5 bases). Trimming stripped 0 bases from V and 3 bases from J, with 5 bases between. The CDR3 contains 12 residues. Germline loops: CDR1 SQVTM, CDR2 ANQGSEA. CDR3 nucleotides: TGCAGCGTTGAAGAGGGGGACTATGGCTACACCTTC. Its translation is CSVEEGDYGYTF.

Concerning this clonotype itself: The junction departs from germline at one end; a sequencing error may be responsible. This chain connects TRBV28 to TRBJ2-5; possibly TRBD2 for D (6 bases). The germline gives CDR1 MDHEN, CDR2 SYDVKM. The CDR3 length is 11 residues. Here the CDR3 reads CASRDGTFGFF. The CDR3 DNA follows: TGTGCCAGCAGAGACGGGACTTTCGGTTTCTTC.

This clonotype was counted at least ten times. The chain employs TRBV29-1 and TRBJ1-2, with 8 positions matching TRBD1. The junction had 11 bases not matched to a gene; V was cut back by 6 bases and J by 8 bases. This CDR3 region has 13 residues. The germline V gene has CDR1 SQVTM and CDR2 ANQGSEA. Written as DNA, the CDR3 is TGCAGCGTCCCAGGACAGGGAGGGTCGGGCTACACCTTC. It encodes CSVPGQGGSGYTF.

There are many counts of this clonotype. The chain has TRBV5-1 and TRBJ2-1; 7 bases line up with TRBD1. V lost 0 bases, J lost 2 bases, and 8 bases stayed unmatched. The V gene's germline CDR1 is SGHRS and CDR2 YFSETQ. This CDR3 is 17 amino acids long. The chain's CDR3 is CASSLARGRTTYNEQFF. The CDR3 bases are TGCGCCAGCAGCTTGGCAAGGGGGCGTACTACCTACAATGAGCAGTTCTTC.

There are many counts of this clonotype. This chain uses TRBV7-6 with TRBJ2-2, with 8 bases aligning to TRBD1. Germline CDR1 reads SGHVS; CDR2 reads FNYEAQ. The CDR3 is 15 residues long. V gave up 1 base and J gave up 5 bases; unmatched junction bases: 3. The CDR3 loop is CASSLVRTGTGELFF. In DNA form, the CDR3 reads TGTGCCAGCAGCTTAGTTCGGACAGGGACCGGGGAGCTGTTTTTT.

This clonotype is medium-sized in the sample. This rearrangement joins TRBV6-4 to TRBJ2-1, with 7 bases lining up with TRBD1. After removal of 3 bases from V and 0 bases from J, the junction contained 2 bases not matched to a gene. The CDR3 is made up of 15 amino acids. CDR1 MRHNA and CDR2 SNTAGT come from the germline V gene. The CDR3 nucleotides read TGTGCCAGCAGTGAAGGGGACAGCTCCTACAATGAGCAGTTCTTC. Translating gives CASSEGDSSYNEQFF.

This clonotype was counted ten times or more. The chain links TRBV5-6 to TRBJ1-2; D gene unclear. Germline values: CDR1 SGHDT, CDR2 YYEEEE. The CDR3 spans 15 residues. The ends were cut back, 0 bases at V and 0 bases at J, with 9 bases in the middle. The CDR3 DNA reads as TGTGCCAGCAGCTTGGTCGCGGCCACTAACTATGGCTACACCTTC. Translated: CASSLVAATNYGYTF.

The J gene is TRBJ2-7, the V gene TRBV4-1; D is ambiguous. The CDR3 is made up of 15 amino acids. Trimming shortened V by 1 base and J by 2 bases, and 12 bases separated the two germline ends. Germline V gives CDR1 MGHRA, CDR2 YSYEKL. CDR3 loop: CASSQGKGRTYEQYF. The CDR3 DNA sequence: TGCGCCAGCAGCCAAGGTAAAGGCCGAACCTACGAGCAGTACTTC.

The rearrangement joins TRBV20-1 to TRBJ2-3; TRBD2 might be the D (6 bases). Trimming took off 5 bases at V and 1 base at J, with 19 bases between the two ends. The germline gives CDR1 DFQATT, CDR2 SNEGSKA (reference sequence). The CDR3 has 16 residues. CDR3 nucleotides: TGCAGTGCTCGCCCACCTGTCGGGGGACGCACAGATACGCAGTATTTT. Protein: CSARPPVGGRTDTQYF.

This chain uses TRBV5-1 with TRBJ1-1; D is perhaps TRBD1 (5 bases). Germline lookup yields CDR1 SGHRS and CDR2 YFSETQ. The CDR3 length is 15 residues. V was cut by 1 base and J by 1 base, with 11 bases left in between. CDR3 loop: CASSLRGTGNTEAFF. The CDR3 DNA sequence: TGCGCCAGCAGCTTGAGAGGGACGGGGAACACTGAAGCTTTCTTT.

This sequence joins TRBV23-1 and TRBJ2-1, with 9 bases identical to TRBD1. TRBV23-1 is classed as an ORF, of uncertain function. This CDR3 region has 15 residues. V was clipped by 8 bases and J by 9 bases; unmatched bases: 14. The chain's CDR3 is CASGNRGRISTEQFF. The CDR3 DNA is TGCGCCAGCGGAAACAGGGGGCGGATAAGTACTGAGCAGTTCTTC.

This chain connects TRBV20-1 to TRBJ2-7; tentative D call: TRBD1 (7 bases). V lost 4 bases and J 0 bases, leaving 28 bases between the germline ends. The CDR3 totals 19 residues. The germline CDR1 and CDR2 sequences are DFQATT and SNEGSKA (reference sequence). CDR3 region: CSAKTQGPGGTKNSYEQYF. CDR3 sequence (DNA): TGCAGTGCTAAAACACAGGGGCCCGGAGGGACCAAAAACTCCTACGAGCAGTACTTC.

This clonotype showed up just once. One base away lies a much larger clone, so this may be a sequencing read error. This chain joins TRBV18 and TRBJ2-3; TRBD2 agrees at 13 bases. This CDR3 is built from 17 residues. CDR1 KGHSH and CDR2 LQKENI come from the germline V gene. V shed 3 bases and J 2 bases; nucleotides not matched to a gene: 5. CDR3 DNA sequence: TGTGCCAGCTCACCCCGACTAGCGGGGGGTTCCACAGATACGCAGTATTTT. Residues: CASSPRLAGGSTDTQYF. The variable domain in full, completed from reference TRBV18 and TRBJ2-3, reads NAGVMQNPRHLVRRRGQEARLRCSPMKGHSHVYWYRQLPEEGLKFMVYLQKENIIDESGMPKERFSAEFPKEGPSILRIQQVVRGDSAAYFCASSPRLAGGSTDTQYFGPGTRLTVL.

This clonotype appeared many times. The chain employs TRBV6-6 and TRBJ2-1, with D possibly being TRBD1 (5 bases). Germline CDR1 is MNHNY and CDR2 is SVGAGI (reference sequence). Trimming shortened V by 1 base and J by 7 bases, and 11 bases separated the two germline ends. The CDR3 is 14 amino acids. The chain's CDR3 is CASSYLVRTNEQFF. The CDR3, as DNA: TGTGCCAGCAGTTACTTGGTCAGGACAAATGAGCAGTTCTTC.

This clonotype was counted ten times or more. The chain is built from TRBV3-1 and TRBJ2-5, with D possibly being TRBD2 (5 bases). This CDR3 contains 14 residues. Germline CDR1 LGHDT, CDR2 YNNKEL (reference sequence). V shed 0 bases and J shed 4 bases, with 9 bases lying between them. CDR3 nucleotide sequence: TGTGCCAGCAGCCAAGACAGAGGAGGAGAGACCCAGTACTTC. Protein sequence: CASSQDRGGETQYF.

V is TRBV7-8 and J is TRBJ1-1; maybe TRBD1 (5 bases). V lost 3 bases and J lost 6, with 14 bases in between. Per germline, CDR1 SGHVS and CDR2 FQNEAQ. The CDR3 loop spans 14 amino acids. The CDR3, as DNA: TGTGCCAGCAGCTTGGTGGACGGGGGGTCTGAAGCTTTCTTT. As protein: CASSLVDGGSEAFF.

Ten or more counts support this clonotype. The rearrangement links TRBV6-1 to TRBJ1-1, with D possibly TRBD1 on 6 matching bases. CDR1 and CDR2 from the germline V gene are MNHNS and SASEGT. V shed 3 bases and J shed 0 bases, with 8 bases lying between them. This CDR3 comprises 14 residues. The CDR3 sequence: CASSEDRLNTEAFF. CDR3 in DNA: TGTGCCAGCAGTGAGGACAGACTGAACACTGAAGCTTTCTTT.

In this sample, this clonotype turned up a few times. The chain carries TRBV7-3 and TRBJ2-3; the D gene is possibly TRBD1 (7 bases). The CDR3 spans 17 residues. Germline V CDR1 and CDR2: SGHTA, FQGTGA. Trimming left V 6 bases short and J 4 bases short, with 23 bases between. The CDR3 coding sequence is TGTGCCAGCAGTTCCTACTCTAGCGCTCAGGGGGCAGATACGCAGTATTTT. Its protein product is CASSSYSSAQGADTQYF. Filled out from reference TRBV7-3 and TRBJ2-3, the complete variable domain reads GAGVSQTPSNKVTEKGKYVELRCDPISGHTALYWYRQSLGQGPEFLIYFQGTGAADDSGLPNDRFFAVRPEGSVSTLKIQRTERGDSAVYLCASSSYSSAQGADTQYFGPGTRLTVL.

The sample holds a few counts of this clonotype. The V call is TRBV11-2, the J call TRBJ2-1, with TRBD2 matching over 8 bases. Germline V lookup: CDR1 SGHAT, CDR2 FQNNGV. CDR3 length equals 12 residues. J lost 13 bases, V lost 0 bases, and 2 bases had no gene match. This CDR3 is CASSLDSGIQFF. CDR3 DNA: TGTGCCAGCAGCTTAGATAGCGGGATCCAGTTCTTC.

In this sample, this clonotype turned up many times. The chain uses TRBV6-2 or TRBV6-3 and TRBJ2-1; 10 bases are shared with TRBD1. Germline V CDR1 and CDR2: MNHEY, SVGEGT. There are 16 residues in the CDR3. With V trimmed by 6 bases and J by 0 bases, 5 bases remained unmatched. This CDR3 reads CASSRGTGVSYNEQFF. CDR3 in DNA: TGTGCCAGCAGCCGTGGGACAGGGGTCTCCTACAATGAGCAGTTCTTC.

This clonotype was observed at least ten times. CDR3 bases: TGCGCCAGCAGCCAAGGCGGGACATCGTGGGGCAATGAGCAGTTCTTC. It is translated as CASSQGGTSWGNEQFF. The genes are TRBV4-1 and TRBJ2-1; D assignment may be TRBD1 or TRBD2 (6 bases each). The CDR3 extends over 16 amino acids. With 1 base removed from V and 6 bases from J, the gap between germline ends came to 16 bases. Germline CDR1 is MGHRA and CDR2 is YSYEKL.

This clonotype was observed many times. The J gene is TRBJ1-1, the V gene TRBV27, with D hard to call. This CDR3 comprises 14 residues. Looked up from germline, CDR1 is MNHEY and CDR2 is SMNVEV (reference sequence). Trimming shortened V by 2 bases and J by 1 base, and 8 bases separated the two germline ends. The CDR3 sequence: CASSLSGPNTEAFF. The CDR3, as DNA: TGTGCCAGCAGTTTAAGCGGGCCGAACACTGAAGCTTTCTTT.

This chain joins TRBV12-3 or TRBV12-4 and TRBJ2-3, with 7 bases aligning to TRBD2. The junction had 8 bases not matched to a gene; V was cut back by 2 bases and J by 6 bases. This CDR3 region has 15 residues. The CDR3 sequence: CASSLSPSGLDTQYF. The CDR3 nucleotides read TGTGCCAGCAGTTTATCCCCTAGCGGTCTGGATACGCAGTATTTT.

This clonotype was detected a few times. The chain recombines TRBV6-5 with TRBJ1-5, with D possibly being TRBD1 (6 bases). CDR1 MNHEY and CDR2 SVGAGI come from the germline V gene. The CDR3 sequence is 14 residues long. V was cut by 5 bases and J by 0 bases, with 8 bases left in between. CDR3 bases: TGTGCCAGCAGTCGGGACAATAGCAATCAGCCCCAGCATTTT. Protein sequence: CASSRDNSNQPQHF.

This clonotype was seen many times. The chain is built from TRBV12-3 or TRBV12-4 and TRBJ2-7; TRBD1 agrees at 8 bases. The CDR3 covers 16 residues. With 6 bases clipped from V and 6 bases from J, the junction kept 16 bases outside the gene matches. As DNA, the CDR3 is TGTGCCAGCAGCGACCAGGACAGGGATAGCCCAAGCGAGCAGTACTTC. Its protein is CASSDQDRDSPSEQYF.

The table lists this clonotype with many counts. The genes are TRBV29-1 and TRBJ1-2; tentative D call: TRBD1 (6 bases). Trimming left V 1 base short and J 8 bases short, with 17 bases between. Per the germline V gene, CDR1 is SQVTM and CDR2 is ANQGSEA. This CDR3 spans 14 amino acids. CDR3 DNA: TGCAGCGTTGAAGTGGGTCAGGGGCTTTGGGGCTACACCTTC. Translated: CSVEVGQGLWGYTF.

This clonotype was seen at least ten times. The chain combines TRBV5-1 with TRBJ2-1; 10 positions match TRBD2. Germline trimming cut 1 base from V and 7 bases from J; bases unmatched to any gene: 5. The germline V gene has CDR1 SGHRS and CDR2 YFSETQ. The CDR3 runs to 15 residues. CDR3 residues: CASSLTSGVKNEQFF. CDR3 coding DNA: TGCGCCAGCAGCTTGACTAGCGGGGTGAAGAATGAGCAGTTCTTC.